One and the same sample provided the 27 T cell receptor beta chains below, sequenced in a study of neurological immune-mediated disorders. The time point was: technical triplicate 3. TCRdb called the 5' RACE reads again in MiXCR, with one record for every CDR3 protein. The data contain approximately 40,000 distinct CDR3 sequences, roughly a fifth of them singletons. The sample was PBMCs. All receptors derive from a man between 60 and 75 years old with HTLV-1-associated myelopathy (HAM/TSP).

This clonotype was found many times. The CDR3, as DNA: TGTGCCAGCAGCTTAACCTACGAGCAGTACTTC. Its protein product is CASSLTYEQYF. This chain joins TRBV7-3 and TRBJ2-7; D remains unclear. The germline CDR1 and CDR2 sequences are SGHTA and FQGTGA. This CDR3 region has 11 residues. Between the trimmed V and J ends, which lost 0 bases and 3 bases, there was a span of 0 bases. Based on the CDR3 plus reference TRBV7-3 and TRBJ2-7, the full variable domain is GAGVSQTPSNKVTEKGKYVELRCDPISGHTALYWYRQSLGQGPEFLIYFQGTGAADDSGLPNDRFFAVRPEGSVSTLKIQRTERGDSAVYLCASSLTYEQYFGPGTRLTVT.

This clonotype was observed many times. This rearrangement joins TRBV5-1 to TRBJ2-3; perhaps TRBD1 as D (7 bases). V was shortened by 2 bases and J by 4 bases, with 14 bases between the two germline ends. CDR1 and CDR2 from the germline V gene are SGHRS and YFSETQ. The CDR3 sequence is 15 residues long. The CDR3 loop reads CASSLGRGRSDTQYF. CDR3 sequence (DNA): TGCGCCAGCAGCTTAGGCAGGGGGAGGTCAGATACGCAGTATTTT.

The table lists this clonotype with many counts. The chain has TRBV20-1 and TRBJ2-7; D unresolved. Germline CDR1 and CDR2: DFQATT and SNEGSKA (reference sequence). V dropped 1 base and J dropped 5 bases, with 18 bases sitting between them. The CDR3 length is 15 residues. The CDR3 loop reads CSARGTEAKRHEQYF. The CDR3 DNA sequence: TGCAGTGCTAGAGGTACTGAGGCCAAAAGGCACGAGCAGTACTTC.

This clonotype was recorded at least ten times. The J gene is TRBJ2-3, the V gene TRBV4-1; TRBD2 agrees at 8 bases. Germline lookup yields CDR1 MGHRA and CDR2 YSYEKL. V dropped 6 bases and J dropped 9; count of bases not matched to a gene: 20. CDR3 length: 17 amino acids. The chain's CDR3 is CASSSLVRGRYPSTQYF. The CDR3 nucleotides read TGCGCCAGCAGTAGTCTTGTCCGCGGGAGGTACCCTAGCACGCAGTATTTT.

This clonotype was found many times. The V call is TRBV5-1, the J call TRBJ1-1; perhaps TRBD1 as D (5 bases). Trimming stripped 2 bases from V and 4 bases from J, with 15 bases between. The CDR3 sequence is 15 residues long. Germline loops: CDR1 SGHRS, CDR2 YFSETQ. DNA of the CDR3: TGCGCCAGCAGCTTAGGGGCAGGTGTAGGCACTGAAGCTTTCTTT. Amino acids: CASSLGAGVGTEAFF.

This clonotype appeared a few times. The chain joins TRBV20-1 to TRBJ2-7; 12 bases agree with TRBD2. The V and J ends lost 6 bases and 6 bases, in that order; junction bases with no gene match: 12. This CDR3 is built from 15 residues. Germline V gene sequence: CDR1 DFQATT, CDR2 SNEGSKA (reference sequence). The CDR3 nucleotides are TGCAGTGCCACCCGGGCTAGCGGGAGGGGGTCCGAGCAGTACTTC. As protein: CSATRASGRGSEQYF.

This clonotype has a count of ten or more. The chain employs TRBV5-1 and TRBJ2-7; D is ambiguous. The CDR3 is 11 residues long. Germline assignment: CDR1 SGHRS and CDR2 YFSETQ. V lost 5 bases, J lost 6 bases, and 9 bases lay in between. The chain's CDR3 is CASSLSGEQYF. CDR3 nucleotide sequence: TGCGCCAGCAGTCTCTCCGGCGAGCAGTACTTC.

This clonotype showed up many times. Here the CDR3 DNA reads TGTGCCAGCTGCGTCCGTGGGGCTTGTGAAGCTTTCTTT. This gives the protein CASCVRGACEAFF. The chain joins TRBV6-1 to TRBJ1-1, with a weak D call TRBD1 (5 bases). This CDR3 contains 13 residues. The V and J ends lost 8 bases and 7 bases respectively, with 17 bases between them. Germline loops: CDR1 MNHNS, CDR2 SASEGT.

This clonotype was picked up many times. V usage is TRBV12-3 or TRBV12-4 and J usage is TRBJ2-1, with 11 bases fitting TRBD2. This CDR3 is built from 16 residues. Trimming cost V 10 bases and J 9 bases; bases outside gene matches: 17. CDR3 in amino acids: CATQRGLAGGGGEQFF. In nucleotides, the CDR3 is TGTGCCACCCAAAGGGGGCTAGCGGGGGGCGGCGGTGAGCAGTTCTTC.

Of note for this clonotype: A much more abundant neighbour one base away suggests this may be a read error. The chain carries TRBV7-3 and TRBJ2-1; 10 positions agree with TRBD2. Germline assignment: CDR1 SGHTA and CDR2 FQGTGA. The CDR3 consists of 16 residues. The chain's CDR3 is CASSLGLADSYIEQFF. The CDR3 nucleotides are TGTGCCAGCAGCTTAGGACTAGCGGACTCCTACATTGAGCAGTTCTTC.

This clonotype has at least ten counts. This chain joins TRBV5-1 and TRBJ2-3; 12 positions agree with TRBD2. Unmatched junction bases numbered 8, after V lost 4 bases and J lost 2 bases. The CDR3 is 17 amino acids. The germline gives CDR1 SGHRS, CDR2 YFSETQ. CDR3 sequence: CASSLAGGPFSTDTQYF. CDR3 bases: TGCGCCAGCAGCCTAGCGGGAGGGCCTTTTTCCACAGATACGCAGTATTTT.

This clonotype has only a few counts. This rearrangement joins TRBV20-1 to TRBJ1-1; no clear D. The CDR3 is 10 residues long. Looked up from germline, CDR1 is DFQATT and CDR2 is SNEGSKA (reference sequence). CDR3: CSAGDTEAFF. CDR3 nucleotides: TGCAGCGCGGGCGACACTGAAGCTTTCTTT.

This clonotype was observed at least ten times. The J gene is TRBJ1-1, the V gene TRBV11-3; D is unresolved. Trimming removed 4 bases at V and 3 bases at J, with 12 bases between. Germline assignment: CDR1 SGHNT and CDR2 YENEEA. CDR3 length: 14 amino acids. The CDR3 reads CASSSSGVDTEAFF. The CDR3 coding sequence is TGTGCCAGCAGCTCGAGCGGGGTTGACACTGAAGCTTTCTTT.

This clonotype was observed many times. The chain recombines TRBV20-1 with TRBJ2-7; 8 positions match TRBD1. The length of the CDR3 is 14 residues. V was clipped by 1 base and J by 6 bases; unmatched bases: 8. Germline loops: CDR1 DFQATT, CDR2 SNEGSKA (reference sequence). The CDR3 is CSARVPGQDSEQYF. Written as DNA, the CDR3 is TGCAGTGCTAGAGTTCCGGGACAGGACTCCGAGCAGTACTTC.

Ten or more counts support this clonotype. The genes are TRBV20-1 and TRBJ2-1; no firm D call. CDR3 length: 15 residues. The V end lost 4 bases, the J end lost 0 bases, and 13 bases lay between the germline ends. Germline V gene data show CDR1 as DFQATT and CDR2 as SNEGSKA (reference sequence). The CDR3 sequence is CSAKDPWSSYNEQFF. CDR3 coding DNA: TGCAGTGCTAAGGACCCATGGAGCTCCTACAATGAGCAGTTCTTC.

Points on this clonotype: One end of the junction is discordant with germline, which a read error may explain. The chain links TRBV7-2 to TRBJ2-5; 9 bases are a match to TRBD1. The CDR3 totals 15 residues. The germline gives CDR1 SGHTA, CDR2 FQGNSA. CDR3 nucleotide sequence: TGTGCCAGCAGCCTTACAGGGGGCTCGAGGGGGACCCAGTATTTC. It translates to CASSLTGGSRGTQYF.

This clonotype came up many times. This chain joins TRBV10-2 and TRBJ1-1; 8 bases map to TRBD1. V was pared by 2 bases and J by 4 bases, with 30 bases of the junction left unmatched. This CDR3 region has 23 residues. Germline CDR1 is WSHSY and CDR2 is SAAADI. The DNA of the CDR3 is TGCGCCAGCAGTGAGGGGATAGCGGGACAGGTATCCGTGAACGTCAAACGCGGCACTGAAGCTTTCTTT. Translated, it gives CASSEGIAGQVSVNVKRGTEAFF.

Many counts were recorded for this clonotype. The chain employs TRBV20-1 and TRBJ1-5, with 7 bases fitting TRBD1. The junction had 8 bases not matched to a gene; V was cut back by 4 bases and J by 5 bases. Germline values: CDR1 DFQATT, CDR2 SNEGSKA (reference sequence). CDR3 length: 14 amino acids. CDR3 residues: CSAKLAGGHQPQHF. CDR3 coding DNA: TGCAGTGCTAAATTGGCAGGGGGGCATCAGCCCCAGCATTTT.

This rearrangement joins TRBV18 to TRBJ2-7; unclear D gene. Germline V gene lookup returns CDR1 KGHSH and CDR2 LQKENI. This CDR3 contains 12 residues. The ends were cut back, 1 base at V and 6 bases at J, with 7 bases in the middle. The CDR3 is CASSPLGCEQYF. CDR3 in DNA: TGTGCCAGCTCACCACTGGGATGCGAGCAGTACTTC.

This clonotype was observed many times. This chain joins TRBV20-1 and TRBJ1-2; TRBD1 matches 9 bases. CDR3 length equals 13 residues. Germline values: CDR1 DFQATT, CDR2 SNEGSKA (reference sequence). V gave up 6 bases and J gave up 7 bases; unmatched junction bases: 9. This CDR3 is CSAGQGSVAGYTF. CDR3 nucleotides: TGCAGTGCGGGACAGGGCTCCGTAGCTGGCTACACCTTC.

The sample holds a few counts of this clonotype. V is TRBV7-2 and J is TRBJ2-3, with TRBD2 matching 12 bases. J lost 5 bases, V lost 4 bases, and 7 bases had no gene match. This CDR3 has 16 residues. Germline CDR1 and CDR2: SGHTA and FQGNSA. The CDR3 DNA reads as TGTGCCAGCAGCTCCCTAGCGGGAGGGCCGGGAGATACGCAGTATTTT. Its protein product is CASSSLAGGPGDTQYF.

In its sample, this clonotype was seen a few times. V gene TRBV20-1 combines with J gene TRBJ2-1; TRBD2 aligns across 8 bases. Germline assignment: CDR1 DFQATT and CDR2 SNEGSKA (reference sequence). This CDR3 comprises 14 residues. Trimming removed 5 bases from V and 9 bases from J; junction bases left unmatched: 12. Written as DNA, the CDR3 is TGCAGTGCTCTCAGGACGGGAGGGTCCGGTGAGCAGTTCTTC. Protein sequence: CSALRTGGSGEQFF.

This clonotype was detected many times. The CDR3 loop is CASSLSVRGGNEAFF. CDR3 DNA sequence: TGTGCCAGCAGTTTATCGGTACGTGGCGGGAACGAAGCTTTCTTT. The J gene is TRBJ1-1, the V gene TRBV28; D is ambiguous. The CDR3 extends over 15 amino acids. The germline V gene has CDR1 MDHEN and CDR2 SYDVKM. V was shortened by 1 base and J by 8 bases, with 17 bases between the two germline ends. Using reference TRBV28 and TRBJ1-1 for the parts outside the CDR3, the full variable domain is DVKVTQSSRYLVKRTGEKVFLECVQDMDHENMFWYRQDPGLGLRLIYFSYDVKMKEKGDIPEGYSVSREKKERFSLILESASTNQTSMYLCASSLSVRGGNEAFFGQGTRLTVV.

This clonotype was recorded at least ten times. The chain is built from TRBV10-3 and TRBJ2-5; D remains unclear. The CDR3 covers 14 residues. Germline V CDR1 and CDR2: ENHRY, SYGVKD. V lost 4 bases to trimming and J lost 4 bases, with 13 bases between them. The CDR3 loop is CAISVSQVGETQYF. The DNA for the CDR3 is TGTGCCATCAGTGTCTCCCAGGTCGGAGAGACCCAGTACTTC.

This clonotype was counted many times. The chain has TRBV28 and TRBJ1-2; TRBD1 matches 8 bases. Looked up from germline, CDR1 is MDHEN and CDR2 is SYDVKM. The J segment lost 10 bases and the V segment lost 4 bases, leaving 11 bases of the junction unmatched. The CDR3 sequence is 14 residues long. The CDR3 coding sequence is TGTGCCAGCAGTTCGCTGGGACAGGATTTAGCCTACACCTTC. Residues: CASSSLGQDLAYTF.

This chain uses TRBV3-1 with TRBJ1-1; TRBD1 matches 8 bases. The CDR3 totals 14 residues. The germline gives CDR1 LGHDT, CDR2 YNNKEL (reference sequence). After removal of 2 bases from V and 13 bases from J, the junction contained 12 bases not matched to a gene. The CDR3 loop reads CASSQQGADTEFFF. As DNA, the CDR3 is TGTGCCAGCAGCCAACAGGGGGCTGACACTGAATTTTTCTTT. Full variable domain (rest looked up from reference TRBV3-1 and TRBJ1-1): DTAVSQTPKYLVTQMGNDKSIKCEQNLGHDTMYWYKQDSKKFLKIMFSYNNKELIINETVPNRFSPKSPDKAHLNLHINSLELGDSAVYFCASSQQGADTEFFFGQGTRLTVV.

This clonotype occurred many times. The chain couples TRBV7-2 to TRBJ2-3; 9 bases fit TRBD1. The V gene end was trimmed by 4 bases and the J gene end by 5 bases; junction bases not matched to a gene: 10. Per the germline V gene, CDR1 is SGHTA and CDR2 is FQGNSA. CDR3 length: 16 amino acids. The CDR3 loop is CASSYKSGQGRDTQYF. The CDR3 DNA is TGTGCCAGCAGCTACAAATCGGGACAGGGAAGAGATACGCAGTATTTT.